The 21 T cell receptor beta chains given below trace back to one sample, sequenced in a study of T cells after yellow fever vaccination (dated by TCRdb to the late 2010s). The sample's treatment or condition label is to be understood as: live attenuated yellow fever vaccine strain. The library relied on 5' RACE. The sequencer listed for this sample is Illumina HiSeq 2500. TCRdb reworked the public reads: Q25 trimming with fastp, MiXCR clone assembly, productive beta chains retained. Under each unique CDR3 protein, matching rows form one entry showing the most common genes and DNA. Recorded for this sample are about 180,000 distinct CDR3 sequences; approximately 6.2% of them occurred a single time. The top ten clonotypes cover roughly 3% of the sample. The input for sequencing was CD4+ T cells sorted from PBMCs, taken on the day of the first yellow fever vaccination. All receptors derive from a man aged 18 to 35 who received the YFV17D yellow fever vaccine.

This clonotype was recorded at least ten times. The chain employs TRBV5-1 and TRBJ2-1; 7 bases align to TRBD1. The CDR3 is 14 residues long. Germline V gene sequence: CDR1 SGHRS, CDR2 YFSETQ. Germline trimming cut 4 bases from V and 4 bases from J; bases unmatched to any gene: 5. In nucleotides, the CDR3 is TGCGCCAGCAGCCCACAGGGACAGTACAATGAGCAGTTCTTC. Amino acid sequence: CASSPQGQYNEQFF. Together with reference TRBV5-1 and TRBJ2-1, the CDR3 gives the full variable domain: KAGVTQTPRYLIKTRGQQVTLSCSPISGHRSVSWYQQTPGQGLQFLFEYFSETQRNKGNFPGRFSGRQFSNSRSEMNVSTLELGDSALYLCASSPQGQYNEQFFGPGTRLTVL.

This clonotype was counted many times. The rearrangement uses TRBV12-3 or TRBV12-4 and TRBJ1-4, with D possibly TRBD1 on 5 matching bases. V was trimmed by 2 bases and J by 16 bases, leaving 17 bases between them. This CDR3 is 13 amino acids long. The CDR3 DNA follows: TGTGCCAGCAGTTTAAGTACCGGGGGATTTCGGTTTTTT. Translating it yields CASSLSTGGFRFF.

V gene TRBV7-2 combines with J gene TRBJ1-4; D not resolved. CDR3 length: 13 amino acids. The V end was cut by 6 bases, the J end by 4 bases, with 9 bases between. Germline-derived CDR1 and CDR2 are SGHTA and FQGNSA. The CDR3 sequence: CASSLQVNEKLFF. DNA for the CDR3: TGTGCCAGCAGTCTTCAGGTTAATGAAAAACTGTTTTTT.

The V call is TRBV6-2 or TRBV6-3, the J call TRBJ2-7; TRBD2 might be the D (6 bases). Germline V gene sequence: CDR1 MNHEY, CDR2 SVGEGT. V gave up 5 bases and J gave up 3 bases, with 17 bases separating them. The CDR3 loop spans 15 amino acids. The CDR3 spells CASSPGRAGRYEQYV. The CDR3 DNA sequence: TGTGCCAGCAGTCCCGGGCGGGCGGGGCGCTACGAGCAGTACGTC.

This clonotype showed up many times. The chain recombines TRBV2 with TRBJ2-7; D remains unclear. Between the trimmed V and J ends, which lost 6 bases and 8 bases, there was a span of 20 bases. Germline-derived CDR1 and CDR2 are SNHLY and FYNNEI. This CDR3 region has 14 residues. CDR3 sequence reads: CASRDDGQVSKQYF. The CDR3 coding sequence is TGTGCCAGCAGAGATGACGGCCAAGTCTCTAAGCAGTACTTC. Full variable domain (rest looked up from reference TRBV2 and TRBJ2-7): EPEVTQTPSHQVTQMGQEVILRCVPISNHLYFYWYRQILGQKVEFLVSFYNNEISEKSEIFDDQFSVERPDGSNFTLKIRSTKLEDSAMYFCASRDDGQVSKQYFGPGTRLTVT.

This clonotype was seen repeatedly, ten times or more. This rearrangement joins TRBV4-1 to TRBJ1-1, with 9 bases identical to TRBD1. Germline V gene lookup returns CDR1 MGHRA and CDR2 YSYEKL. This CDR3 has 16 residues. V dropped 4 bases and J dropped 0; count of bases not matched to a gene: 6. Written as DNA, the CDR3 is TGCGCCAGCAGCCCGGGACAGGGCCCTATGAACACTGAAGCTTTCTTT. As protein: CASSPGQGPMNTEAFF.

This clonotype has at least ten counts. V gene TRBV7-9 combines with J gene TRBJ1-6; D is undetermined. Germline loops: CDR1 SEHNR, CDR2 FQNEAQ (reference sequence). The CDR3 runs to 12 residues. The ends were cut back, 2 bases at V and 7 bases at J, with 3 bases in the middle. This CDR3 is CASSLMNSPLHF. Here the CDR3 DNA reads TGTGCCAGCAGCTTAATGAATTCACCCCTCCACTTT.

This clonotype was counted between two and nine times. This sequence joins TRBV25-1 and TRBJ2-3, with D possibly matching TRBD2 (6 bases). V lost 3 bases to trimming and J lost 1 base, with 11 bases between them. The CDR3 length is 15 residues. CDR1 and CDR2 (germline): MGHDK, SYGVNS. In DNA form, the CDR3 reads TGTGCCAGCAGTGACGGGGGTATAGGCACAGATACGCAGTATTTT. Amino acids: CASSDGGIGTDTQYF.

Comments on this clonotype: A much larger clone lies one base from this, so it may be a read error. The CDR3 DNA is TGTGCCACCAGTGATCACGCGTCATCCTACGAGCGGTACTTC. Its translation: CATSDHASSYERYF. The V call is TRBV24-1, the J call TRBJ2-7, with no clear D. Germline V gives CDR1 KGHDR, CDR2 SFDVKD. The CDR3 consists of 14 residues.

This clonotype was seen a handful of times. The V call is TRBV7-9, the J call TRBJ2-7; D is unresolved. CDR1 SEHNR and CDR2 FQNEAQ come from the germline V gene (reference sequence). Between the trimmed V and J ends, which lost 4 bases and 3 bases, there was a span of 10 bases. This CDR3 comprises 13 residues. CDR3: CASSYPDLYEQYF. In DNA form, the CDR3 reads TGTGCCAGCAGCTACCCGGACCTCTACGAGCAGTACTTC.

This clonotype has a handful of counts. V usage is TRBV20-1 and J usage is TRBJ2-3, with TRBD2 identical over 7 bases. V was pared by 2 bases and J by 5 bases, with 10 bases of the junction left unmatched. Germline V gives CDR1 DFQATT, CDR2 SNEGSKA (reference sequence). The CDR3 has 15 residues. CDR3 sequence reads: CSARRPGGSKDTQYF. The CDR3 coding sequence is TGCAGTGCTAGACGCCCGGGGGGTAGTAAAGATACGCAGTATTTT.

This clonotype was seen at least ten times. The CDR3 reads CASSAALSSGANVLTF. Written as DNA, the CDR3 is TGTGCCAGCAGCGCAGCATTAAGCTCTGGGGCCAACGTCCTGACTTTC. The gene calls are TRBV9 and TRBJ2-6; D gene unclear. The CDR3 runs 16 residues. CDR1 is SGDLS and CDR2 is YYNGEE in the germline V gene. V lost 3 bases, J lost 0 bases, and 10 bases lay in between.

This chain connects TRBV18 to TRBJ2-6; no firm D call. This CDR3 is 17 amino acids long. Trimming removed 2 bases at V and 4 bases at J, with 15 bases between. The V gene's germline CDR1 is KGHSH and CDR2 LQKENI. The CDR3 sequence is CASSPTPRRAGANVLTF. In nucleotides, the CDR3 is TGTGCCAGCTCACCAACGCCACGTCGGGCGGGGGCCAACGTCCTGACTTTC.

In this sample, this clonotype turned up many times. V gene TRBV6-2 or TRBV6-3 combines with J gene TRBJ1-2, with a tentative D call TRBD1 (6 bases). Between the trimmed V and J ends, which lost 6 bases and 4 bases, there was a span of 18 bases. The CDR3 extends over 15 amino acids. The germline CDR1 and CDR2 sequences are MNHEY and SVGEGT. The CDR3 nucleotides are TGTGCCAGCAGATCGGCCGGGGACAACTTCTATGGCTACACCTTC. The encoded protein is CASRSAGDNFYGYTF.

This clonotype was seen many times. This chain uses TRBV5-1 with TRBJ2-1; weak D call: TRBD2 (5 bases). Trimming left V 4 bases short and J 3 bases short, with 17 bases between. This CDR3 contains 16 residues. Looked up from germline, CDR1 is SGHRS and CDR2 is YFSETQ. CDR3 in amino acids: CASSPGPRGFYNEQFF. The CDR3, as DNA: TGCGCCAGCAGCCCCGGTCCCCGAGGGTTCTACAATGAGCAGTTCTTC.

V usage is TRBV20-1 and J usage is TRBJ1-1; 7 nucleotides line up with TRBD1. The CDR3 has 14 residues. Germline V gives CDR1 DFQATT, CDR2 SNEGSKA (reference sequence). Germline trimming cut 5 bases from V and 6 bases from J; bases unmatched to any gene: 12. The CDR3 region has the DNA TGCAGTGCTGTCCCAGGGGGGGCTTTTTCTGAAGCTTTCTTT. Its protein product is CSAVPGGAFSEAFF.

This chain links TRBV7-2 with TRBJ1-5; perhaps TRBD1 as D (5 bases). Trimming stripped 1 base from V and 3 bases from J, with 10 bases between. The germline V gene has CDR1 SGHTA and CDR2 FQGNSA. CDR3 length: 15 amino acids. The CDR3 coding sequence is TGTGCCAGCAGCTTAGACCCAGGGTTCAATCAGCCCCAGCATTTT. Translated: CASSLDPGFNQPQHF.

The rearrangement links TRBV20-1 to TRBJ1-5, with a possible D match to TRBD1 (5 bases). Trimming removed 2 bases at V and 2 bases at J, with 22 bases between. The CDR3 is made up of 18 amino acids. The germline gives CDR1 DFQATT, CDR2 SNEGSKA (reference sequence). The CDR3 nucleotides read TGCAGTGCTAGAAGGGACGGGGAGGGTTTTTACGGCAATCAGCCCCAGCATTTT. It translates to CSARRDGEGFYGNQPQHF.

This clonotype was observed a few times. The CDR3 here is CASSLAGQGVNTF. Here the CDR3 DNA reads TGTGCCAGCAGCTTAGCGGGACAGGGGGTGAACACCTTC. The J gene is TRBJ1-2, the V gene TRBV11-2, with 11 bases lining up with TRBD1. CDR3 size: 13 residues. V was clipped by 1 base and J by 12 bases; unmatched bases: 4. Germline V CDR1 and CDR2: SGHAT, FQNNGV.

This clonotype was seen only a few times. This chain connects TRBV6-4 to TRBJ1-4; a weak D match, TRBD1 (5 bases). Per the germline V gene, CDR1 is MRHNA and CDR2 is SNTAGT. The CDR3 covers 15 residues. Between the trimmed V and J ends, which lost 11 bases and 9 bases, there was a span of 25 bases. In nucleotides, the CDR3 is TGTGCCTTTTCGCTCCTTCGGGACTCTCGGAAAAAACTGTTTTTT. It translates to CAFSLLRDSRKKLFF.

V usage is TRBV5-4 and J usage is TRBJ2-6, with TRBD1 matching over 10 bases. CDR1 is SGHNT, CDR2 YYREEE, per germline (reference sequence). Trimming took 4 bases from V and 0 from J; bases not matched to a gene: 1. CDR3 length equals 16 residues. In DNA form, the CDR3 reads TGTGCCAGCAGCCGGACAGGGGGCTCTGGGGCCAACGTCCTGACTTTC. Its protein is CASSRTGGSGANVLTF.